This is a list of T cell receptor beta chains from one sample in a study of human T cells and chemical hapten exposure. TCRdb reprocessed the RACE reads via MiXCR and lists one record per CDR3 protein. The sample lists 95,000 to 130,000 distinct CDR3 sequences; over 10% were seen once. Sequenced here: whole blood, sampled in connection with sensitization to the hapten diphenylcyclopropenone (DPC). These TCRs come from a woman in her forties or fifties with alopecia areata. Some clones in this sample may be carry-over from other donors' samples. Both conserved end residues are part of each CDR3. The D gene is left open where the match is weak. Clone sizes are given selectively: once, few, many, or a class where the clone is expanded.

TRBV28	TRBJ1-2	NA	few	CASTLDRYGYTF	TGTGCCAGCACCTTGGACCGTTATGGCTACACCTTC
TRBV20-1	TRBJ2-7	TRBD2	many	CSAPLPTAGGNEQYF	TGCAGTGCCCCCCTCCCTACAGCGGGGGGGAACGAGCAGTACTTC
TRBV5-5	TRBJ2-2	NA	few	CASSLGRFANTGELFF	TGTGCCAGCAGCTTGGGCAGGTTCGCGAACACCGGGGAGCTGTTTTTT
TRBV7-9	TRBJ2-4	TRBD2	few	CASSSSGGAVKNIQYF	TGTGCCAGCAGCTCTAGCGGGGGGGCCGTCAAAAACATTCAGTACTTC
TRBV7-6	TRBJ2-1	NA	NA	CASSLLSLGEQFF	TGTGCCAGCAGCCTTTTGTCCCTTGGTGAGCAGTTCTTC
TRBV5-4	TRBJ2-7	NA	many	CASSLWGASYEQYF	TGTGCCAGCAGCTTGTGGGGAGCATCCTACGAGCAGTACTTC
TRBV7-6	TRBJ2-7	NA	few	CASSPTGISSYEQYF	TGTGCCAGCAGCCCTACAGGGATAAGCTCCTACGAGCAGTACTTC
TRBV29-1	TRBJ1-1	NA	many	CSGRWSTEAFF	TGCAGCGGTCGGTGGAGCACTGAAGCTTTCTTT
TRBV6-5	TRBJ1-6	TRBD1	many	CASSGQGNSPLHF	TGTGCCAGCAGCGGACAGGGAAATTCACCCCTCCACTTT
TRBV7-2	TRBJ2-1	NA	NA	CASAPNQREEQFF	TGTGCCAGCGCCCCCAACCAACGAGAGGAGCAGTTCTTC
TRBV5-1	TRBJ2-7	NA	few	CASSSGIAYEQYF	TGCGCCAGCAGCTCCGGGATTGCCTACGAGCAGTACTTC
TRBV7-8	TRBJ2-1	NA	many	CASSLGSPYNEQFF	TGTGCCAGCAGCTTAGGCAGCCCCTACAATGAGCAGTTCTTC
TRBV5-1	TRBJ2-1	TRBD2	few	CASSSARRAGSGEQFF	TGCGCCAGCAGCTCGGCTCGACGAGCGGGTAGCGGGGAGCAGTTCTTC
TRBV18	TRBJ1-1	NA	many	CASQTGENTEAFF	TGTGCCAGTCAAACGGGGGAGAACACTGAAGCTTTCTTT
TRBV28	TRBJ2-7	NA	NA	CASSLSGILDEQYF	TGTGCCAGCAGTTTATCGGGGATATTGGACGAGCAGTACTTC
TRBV20-1	TRBJ1-4	NA	few	CSATRQSFLTNEKLFF	TGCAGTGCTACTAGACAGAGTTTTTTAACTAATGAAAAACTGTTTTTT
TRBV7-6	TRBJ2-2	TRBD2	NA	CASSSNIAGVNTGELFF	TGTGCCAGCAGCTCGAATATAGCGGGAGTGAACACCGGGGAGCTGTTTTTT
TRBV28	TRBJ1-1	TRBD1	NA	CASSLRDRELTEAFF	TGTGCCAGCAGTTTGAGGGACAGGGAACTCACTGAAGCTTTCTTT
TRBV11-3	TRBJ2-3	NA	many	CASSLGGPPPDTQYF	TGTGCCAGCAGCTTAGGAGGGCCCCCTCCAGATACGCAGTATTTT
TRBV11-2	TRBJ2-5	NA	NA	CASSFRREGGETQYF	TGTGCCAGCAGCTTCCGGAGAGAGGGCGGAGAGACCCAGTACTTC
TRBV25-1	TRBJ2-1	NA	many	CATSFYEQFF	TGTGCCACCTCTTTCTATGAGCAGTTCTTC
TRBV29-1	TRBJ2-3	TRBD2	few	CSVEGLARTDTQYF	TGCAGCGTCGAGGGACTAGCAAGGACAGATACGCAGTATTTT
TRBV7-6	TRBJ2-2	TRBD2	few	CASSLDLAGGPGGELFF	TGTGCCAGCAGCTTAGATCTAGCGGGGGGGCCCGGCGGGGAGCTGTTTTTT
TRBV29-1	TRBJ2-3	NA	NA	CSVAGRAVDTQYF	TGCAGCGTTGCGGGCAGGGCGGTAGATACGCAGTATTTT
TRBV10-3	TRBJ1-1	TRBD1	few	CAITTGGSVEAFF	TGTGCCATCACTACAGGGGGTTCGGTTGAAGCTTTCTTT
TRBV6-5	TRBJ2-6	NA	NA	CASSSNFGGANVLTF	TGTGCCAGCAGCTCGAACTTTGGAGGGGCCAACGTCCTGACTTTC
TRBV5-1	TRBJ1-1	NA	NA	CASSKRGSRGNTEAFF	TGCGCCAGCAGCAAACGGGGCTCACGGGGAAACACTGAAGCTTTCTTT
TRBV6-6	TRBJ2-7	NA	many	CASRSKTGTQPYEQYF	TGTGCCAGCAGATCGAAAACCGGGACACAACCCTACGAGCAGTACTTC
TRBV28	TRBJ1-2	NA	few	CASTAMGGYTF	TGTGCCAGCACCGCCATGGGTGGCTACACCTTC
TRBV6-2/TRBV6-3	TRBJ1-2	NA	NA	CASSYSPESTGSYGYTF	TGTGCCAGCAGTTACTCGCCAGAATCAACAGGTTCCTATGGCTACACCTTC
TRBV3-1	TRBJ2-5	TRBD2	NA	CASRRTSAHQETQYF	TGTGCCAGCAGAAGGACTAGCGCGCACCAAGAGACCCAGTACTTC
TRBV28	TRBJ1-1	NA	NA	CASSPPQGGATMEAFF	TGTGCCAGCAGTCCCCCCCAAGGGGGGGCAACCATGGAAGCTTTCTTT
TRBV25-1	TRBJ2-3	NA	NA	CASNWGVAGDTQYF	TGTGCCAGCAACTGGGGGGTCGCGGGAGATACGCAGTATTTT
TRBV5-5	TRBJ2-1	TRBD1	few	CASSSQTGTYNEQFF	TGTGCCAGCAGTTCCCAGACAGGGACCTACAATGAGCAGTTCTTC
TRBV18	TRBJ2-1	TRBD1	many	CATSLGQGLGNEQFF	TGTGCCACCTCACTGGGACAGGGGCTCGGGAATGAGCAGTTCTTC
TRBV7-9	TRBJ2-1	TRBD2	NA	CASSWTSGINEQFF	TGTGCCAGCAGTTGGACTAGCGGGATCAATGAGCAGTTCTTC